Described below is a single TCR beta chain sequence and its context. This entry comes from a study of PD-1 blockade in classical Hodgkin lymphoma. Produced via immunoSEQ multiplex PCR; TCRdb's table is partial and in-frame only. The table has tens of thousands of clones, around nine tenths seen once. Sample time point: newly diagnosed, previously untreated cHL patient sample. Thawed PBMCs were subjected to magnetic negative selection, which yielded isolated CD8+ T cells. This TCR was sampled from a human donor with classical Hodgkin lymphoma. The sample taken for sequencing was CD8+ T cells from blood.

CDR3 bases: TGCGCCAGCAGCCCCTACGGGGGTCCAGTTGGCTACACCTTC. This codes for CASSPYGGPVGYTF. The chain links TRBV4-3 to TRBJ1-2; D is possibly TRBD1 (5 bases). Germline V gives CDR1 LGHNA, CDR2 YSLEER. V lost 4 bases, J lost 7 bases, and 16 bases lay in between. This CDR3 is 14 amino acids long.